One sample yielded the 29 T cell receptor beta chains listed below, sequenced in a study of shared clonotypes between healthy human individuals. This table comes from immunoSEQ multiplex PCR, and its TCRdb copy is limited to in-frame clones, with some not included. The sample includes around 1,000,000 clones, roughly 80% of them seen just once. The sample taken for sequencing was memory CD4+ T cells from PBMCs. Described subset: CD45RA-negative fraction. These receptors originate from a man aged 18 to 30 in good health. Some clones in this sample may be carry-over from other donors' samples.

Concerning this clone itself: A much larger clone differs by one base, so this may be a read error. The V and J genes are TRBV6-1 and TRBJ1-2; D perhaps matches TRBD1 (6 bases). CDR3 length equals 15 residues. Germline lookup yields CDR1 MNHNS and CDR2 SASEGT. The CDR3 nucleotides are TGTGCCAGCAGTGGAGGAGGACAGTCTTTCTATGACTACACCTTC. Its protein is CASSGGGQSFYDYTF.

Notes on this clone: The sample contains more than one DNA sequence encoding this CDR3. The rearrangement uses TRBV5-1 and TRBJ2-4; 10 nucleotides align to TRBD2. The junction had 2 bases not matched to a gene; V was cut back by 4 bases and J by 4 bases. CDR3 length equals 14 residues. Germline V gives CDR1 SGHRS, CDR2 YFSETQ. CDR3 amino acids: CASSLGLAKNIQYF. Written as DNA, the CDR3 is TGCGCCAGCAGCCTGGGACTAGCGAAAAACATTCAGTACTTC.

This rearrangement joins TRBV5-1 to TRBJ1-2; D unclear. The germline CDR1 and CDR2 sequences are SGHRS and YFSETQ. The CDR3 runs to 14 residues. V shed 4 bases and J shed 0 bases, with 10 bases lying between them. This CDR3 reads CASSPVGTNYGYTF. The CDR3 bases are TGCGCCAGCAGCCCGGTGGGGACTAACTATGGCTACACCTTC.

This clone came up once. The V call is TRBV11-2, the J call TRBJ2-1, with D perhaps assigned TRBD1 or TRBD2 (5 bases each). Trimming took 1 base from V and 8 from J, leaving 21 bases between them. The CDR3 loop spans 17 amino acids. Per the germline V gene, CDR1 is SGHAT and CDR2 is FQNNGV. In nucleotides, the CDR3 is TGTGCCAGCAGCTTAGGCCAGGGCTTTATCGCGGGCGATGAGCAGTTCTTC. Its protein product is CASSLGQGFIAGDEQFF.

This CDR3 is CASRPRDRESAPQHF. The CDR3 DNA follows: TGTGCCAGTAGGCCTCGAGACAGGGAGAGTGCGCCCCAGCATTTT. The rearrangement uses TRBV19 and TRBJ1-5; 7 bases agree with TRBD1. This CDR3 has 15 amino acids. Looked up from germline, CDR1 is LNHDA and CDR2 is SQIVND (reference sequence). V trimming: 6 bases; J trimming: 9 bases; junction bases outside the gene matches: 14.

The J gene is TRBJ2-7, the V gene TRBV5-6, with D perhaps being TRBD1 or TRBD2 (7 bases each). Germline V gives CDR1 SGHDT, CDR2 YYEEEE. Deletions cut 4 bases from V and 2 bases from J, with 13 bases between. The CDR3 is made up of 14 amino acids. In nucleotides, the CDR3 is TGTGCCAGCAGCCGGGGGGACAGAGCCTACGAGCAGTACTTC. Amino acid sequence: CASSRGDRAYEQYF.

This clone is a singleton in its sample. The chain recombines TRBV11-1 with TRBJ2-7, with D perhaps TRBD1 or TRBD2 (5 bases each). In germline, CDR1 is SGHAT, CDR2 FQDESV (reference sequence). This CDR3 comprises 14 residues. V was cut by 1 base and J by 2 bases, with 9 bases left in between. The CDR3 DNA sequence: TGTGCCAGCAGCTTAGATTGGGGACCCTACGAGCAGTACTTC. Its protein is CASSLDWGPYEQYF.

The rearrangement joins TRBV2 to TRBJ2-7; possibly TRBD2 for D (6 bases). This CDR3 is built from 15 residues. CDR1 is SNHLY, CDR2 FYNNEI, per germline. Trimming took off 6 bases at V and 2 bases at J, with 17 bases between the two ends. The CDR3 loop is CASRRTSGVAYEQYF. For the CDR3, the DNA is TGTGCCAGCAGACGTACGTCGGGGGTAGCCTACGAGCAGTACTTC.

The chain links TRBV7-2 to TRBJ1-5; D is perhaps TRBD1 (5 bases). The germline V gene has CDR1 SGHTA and CDR2 FQGNSA. This CDR3 contains 15 residues. Deletions cut 1 base from V and 6 bases from J, with 13 bases between. CDR3 loop: CASSLGGMMSQPQHF. In nucleotides, the CDR3 is TGTGCCAGCAGCTTAGGGGGCATGATGAGTCAGCCCCAGCATTTT. Based on the CDR3 plus reference TRBV7-2 and TRBJ1-5, the full variable domain is GAGVSQSPSNKVTEKGKDVELRCDPISGHTALYWYRQSLGQGLEFLIYFQGNSAPDKSGLPSDRFSAERTGGSVSTLTIQRTQQEDSAVYLCASSLGGMMSQPQHFGDGTRLSIL.

This clone was detected many times. The chain employs TRBV18 and TRBJ2-1; D uncertain. Germline V CDR1 and CDR2: KGHSH, LQKENI. Trimming pared 6 bases from V and 2 bases from J, leaving 17 bases between. The CDR3 extends over 16 amino acids. The chain's CDR3 is CASSVKASTTYNEQFF. The CDR3 region has the DNA TGTGCCAGCTCCGTCAAAGCGAGCACTACCTACAATGAGCAGTTCTTC.

The chain employs TRBV2 and TRBJ2-3; no clear D gene. V lost 5 bases and J 2 bases, leaving 5 bases between the germline ends. This CDR3 has 12 residues. CDR1 and CDR2 from the germline V gene are SNHLY and FYNNEI. The CDR3 loop is CASSLSTDTQYF. As DNA, the CDR3 is TGTGCCAGCAGTCTTTCCACAGATACGCAGTATTTT.

The J gene is TRBJ1-5, the V gene TRBV19; D uncertain. V gave up 7 bases and J gave up 5 bases, with 12 bases separating them. In germline, CDR1 is LNHDA, CDR2 SQIVND (reference sequence). The CDR3 runs 13 residues. The CDR3 DNA sequence: TGTGCCAGTATTTCCAGACCAGATCAGCCCCAGCATTTT. This codes for CASISRPDQPQHF.

The chain joins TRBV5-1 to TRBJ2-1; either TRBD1 or TRBD2 may supply D (5 bases each). The CDR3 runs to 14 residues. Germline V gene sequence: CDR1 SGHRS, CDR2 YFSETQ. Trimming removed 4 bases at V and 9 bases at J, with 17 bases between. This CDR3 is CASSNPQRGGEQFF. The DNA of the CDR3 is TGCGCCAGCAGCAACCCCCAGAGGGGCGGTGAGCAGTTCTTC.

The chain links TRBV28 to TRBJ2-3, with D unresolved. The CDR3 is made up of 15 amino acids. Germline V lookup: CDR1 MDHEN, CDR2 SYDVKM. Trimming shortened V by 4 bases and J by 0 bases, and 11 bases separated the two germline ends. The DNA for the CDR3 is TGTGCCAGCAGTTCCCCAAGGACGAGCACAGATACGCAGTATTTT. Translating gives CASSSPRTSTDTQYF.

The J gene is TRBJ2-5, the V gene TRBV28, with D possibly TRBD1 on 6 matching bases. Per the germline V gene, CDR1 is MDHEN and CDR2 is SYDVKM. The CDR3 consists of 14 residues. The CDR3 DNA sequence: TGTGCGTCCCGGGTTTGGACAGCTAAAGAGACCCAGTACTTC. Translating gives CASRVWTAKETQYF.

The chain combines TRBV19 with TRBJ1-2, with 10 bases aligning to TRBD1. The germline gives CDR1 LNHDA, CDR2 SQIVND (reference sequence). CDR3 length: 14 amino acids. V dropped 5 bases and J dropped 5; count of bases not matched to a gene: 5. The CDR3 bases are TGTGCCAGTAGTGCCGAGGACAGGGGGTATGGCTACACCTTC. This gives the protein CASSAEDRGYGYTF.

For the CDR3, the DNA is TGTGCCAGCAGCACGGGACTCCCGACGCATGAGCAGTTCTTC. Translation gives CASSTGLPTHEQFF. V usage is TRBV4-2 and J usage is TRBJ2-1, with D perhaps TRBD2 (6 bases). The germline V gene has CDR1 LGHNA and CDR2 YNFKEQ. CDR3 length: 14 amino acids. The germline V and J ends were trimmed by 5 bases and 8 bases, with 16 bases remaining between them.

This chain uses TRBV6-1 with TRBJ2-1; the match to TRBD1 covers 8 bases. CDR3 length: 15 amino acids. Germline trimming cut 3 bases from V and 9 bases from J; bases unmatched to any gene: 10. Germline loops: CDR1 MNHNS, CDR2 SASEGT. This CDR3 reads CASSELGQGAGEQFF. For the CDR3, the DNA is TGTGCCAGCAGTGAGCTGGGGCAGGGGGCGGGTGAGCAGTTCTTC.

J is TRBJ2-1 and V is TRBV13; TRBD2 agrees at 12 bases. This CDR3 has 16 residues. After removal of 4 bases from V and 6 bases from J, the junction contained 7 bases not matched to a gene. From germline, CDR1 is PRHDT and CDR2 FYEKMQ (reference sequence). This CDR3 is CASSYLAGGASNEQFF. For the CDR3, the DNA is TGTGCCAGCAGCTACCTAGCGGGAGGGGCGTCCAATGAGCAGTTCTTC.

Of note for this clone: This clone may be a read error of a much larger clone one base away. Additional DNA sequences in this sample encode the identical CDR3. The chain joins TRBV7-7 to TRBJ2-1; D gene ambiguous. There are 13 residues in the CDR3. CDR1 is SSHAT, CDR2 FNYEAQ, per germline (reference sequence). Trimming removed 1 base at V and 3 bases at J, with 4 bases between. CDR3 in DNA: TGTGCCAGCAGCTTAGGTCTCTACAATGAGCAGTTCTTC. It specifies CASSLGLYNEQFF.

The table lists this clone with a few counts. The chain recombines TRBV7-2 with TRBJ1-1; D not resolved. This CDR3 region has 13 residues. Germline lookup yields CDR1 SGHTA and CDR2 FQGNSA. Trimming shortened V by 2 bases and J by 5 bases, and 9 bases separated the two germline ends. The CDR3 nucleotides are TGTGCCAGCAGCTTAAGTTCAGGTACTGAAGCTTTCTTT. It is translated as CASSLSSGTEAFF. The full variable domain, completed using reference TRBV7-2 and TRBJ1-1, is GAGVSQSPSNKVTEKGKDVELRCDPISGHTALYWYRQSLGQGLEFLIYFQGNSAPDKSGLPSDRFSAERTGGSVSTLTIQRTQQEDSAVYLCASSLSSGTEAFFGQGTRLTVV.

This clone showed up just a few times. The V gene is TRBV7-2, the J gene TRBJ1-1; 7 nucleotides agree with TRBD1. V dropped 6 bases and J dropped 0; count of bases not matched to a gene: 4. Germline V gene lookup returns CDR1 SGHTA and CDR2 FQGNSA. This CDR3 contains 14 residues. The CDR3 reads CASRSGTVNTEAFF. In nucleotides, the CDR3 is TGTGCCAGCAGATCCGGGACAGTGAACACTGAAGCTTTCTTT.

The chain uses TRBV21-1 and TRBJ1-1. TRBV21-1 is deemed a pseudogene. The CDR3 length is 13 residues. CDR3 loop: CASSKGHRVEAFF. The CDR3 DNA is TGTGCCAGCAGCAAGGGCCATCGGGTTGAAGCTTTCTTT.

This chain joins TRBV4-1 and TRBJ1-3; weak D call: TRBD1 (6 bases). The germline V and J ends were trimmed by 1 base and 0 bases, with 13 bases remaining between them. This CDR3 region has 17 residues. CDR1 and CDR2 (germline): MGHRA, YSYEKL. The CDR3 sequence is CASSQAPPGASGNTIYF. Written as DNA, the CDR3 is TGCGCCAGCAGCCAAGCTCCTCCGGGGGCCTCTGGAAACACCATATATTTT.

V usage is TRBV7-9 and J usage is TRBJ2-1; 7 bases map to TRBD2. The germline V gene has CDR1 SEHNR and CDR2 FQNEAQ (reference sequence). This CDR3 region has 16 residues. V lost 5 bases to trimming and J lost 4 bases; unmatched junction nucleotides: 11. In nucleotides, the CDR3 is TGTGCCAGCAGCCCGGCTCCCGCGGGGGAATACAATGAGCAGTTCTTC. Translating gives CASSPAPAGEYNEQFF.

Worth noting for this clone: Distinct nucleotide sequences in the sample also encode this CDR3. The rearrangement joins TRBV19 to TRBJ1-1, with 11 bases that match TRBD1. The CDR3 is 15 amino acids. V was clipped by 3 bases and J by 3 bases; unmatched bases: 3. The germline gives CDR1 LNHDA, CDR2 SQIVND (reference sequence). This CDR3 is CASSIWDRGDTEAFF. CDR3 nucleotides: TGTGCCAGTAGTATCTGGGACAGGGGGGACACTGAAGCTTTCTTT.

V and J are TRBV18 and TRBJ1-5; D is possibly TRBD1 (5 bases). CDR1 is KGHSH and CDR2 is LQKENI in the germline V gene. V lost 6 bases to trimming and J lost 7 bases, with 22 bases between them. The CDR3 covers 16 residues. Here the CDR3 reads CASSPAGAGGGQPQHF. The CDR3 region has the DNA TGTGCCAGCTCCCCCGCCGGGGCGGGAGGAGGGCAGCCCCAGCATTTT.

Turning to this clone: This may be a read error: a much more frequent sequence differs by one nucleotide. The V and J genes are TRBV30 and TRBJ2-3; 7 bases line up with TRBD2. With V trimmed by 6 bases and J by 5 bases, 8 bases remained unmatched. The CDR3 consists of 13 residues. From germline, CDR1 is GTSNPN and CDR2 SVGIG (reference sequence). The CDR3 sequence is CACETGGGDTQYF. As DNA, the CDR3 is TGTGCCTGCGAGACGGGAGGCGGAGATACGCAGTATTTT.

Here the CDR3 reads CASSLAYSGLAGEGDTQYF. CDR3 in DNA: TGTGCCAGCAGCTTAGCTTACTCGGGACTAGCGGGAGAAGGAGATACGCAGTATTTT. The J gene is TRBJ2-3, the V gene TRBV11-3; TRBD2 matches 14 bases. There are 19 residues in the CDR3. V lost 1 base and J lost 5; bases outside the gene matches: 11. CDR1 SGHNT and CDR2 YENEEA come from the germline V gene.